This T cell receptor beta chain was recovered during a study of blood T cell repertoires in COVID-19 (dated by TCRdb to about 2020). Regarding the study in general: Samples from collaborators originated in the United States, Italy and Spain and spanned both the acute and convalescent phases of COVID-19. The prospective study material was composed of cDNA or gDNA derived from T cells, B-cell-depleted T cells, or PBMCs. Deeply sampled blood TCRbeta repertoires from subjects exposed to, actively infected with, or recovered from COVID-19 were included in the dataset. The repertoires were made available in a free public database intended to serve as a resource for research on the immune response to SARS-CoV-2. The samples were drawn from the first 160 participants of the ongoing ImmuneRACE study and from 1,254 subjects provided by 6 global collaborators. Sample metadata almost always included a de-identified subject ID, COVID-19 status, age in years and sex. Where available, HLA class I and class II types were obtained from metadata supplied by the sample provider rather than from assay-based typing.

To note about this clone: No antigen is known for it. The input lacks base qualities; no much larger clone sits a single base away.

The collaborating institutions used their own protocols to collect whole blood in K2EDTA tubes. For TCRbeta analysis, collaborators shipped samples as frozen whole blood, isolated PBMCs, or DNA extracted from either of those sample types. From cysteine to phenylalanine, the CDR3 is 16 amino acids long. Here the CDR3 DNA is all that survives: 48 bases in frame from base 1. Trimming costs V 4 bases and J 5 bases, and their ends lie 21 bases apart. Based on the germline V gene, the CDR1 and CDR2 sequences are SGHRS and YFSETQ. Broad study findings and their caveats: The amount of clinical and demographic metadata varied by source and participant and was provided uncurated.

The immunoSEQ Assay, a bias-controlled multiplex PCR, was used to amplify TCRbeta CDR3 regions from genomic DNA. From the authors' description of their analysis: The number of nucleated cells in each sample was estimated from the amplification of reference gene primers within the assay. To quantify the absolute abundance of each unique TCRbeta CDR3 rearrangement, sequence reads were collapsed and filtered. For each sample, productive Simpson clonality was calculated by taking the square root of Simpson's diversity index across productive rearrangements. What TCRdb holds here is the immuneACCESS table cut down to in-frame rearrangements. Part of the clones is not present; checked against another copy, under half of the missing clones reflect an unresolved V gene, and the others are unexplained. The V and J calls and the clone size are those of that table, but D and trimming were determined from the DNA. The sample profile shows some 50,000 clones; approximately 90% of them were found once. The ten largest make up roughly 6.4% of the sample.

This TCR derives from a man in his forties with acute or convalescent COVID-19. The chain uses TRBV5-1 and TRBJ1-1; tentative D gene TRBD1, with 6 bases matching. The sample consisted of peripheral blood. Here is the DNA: TGCGCCAGCAGCCCCCTTTTGGGGGCCGGGGGGACTGAAGCTTTCTTT. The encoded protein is CASSPLLGAGGTEAFF.